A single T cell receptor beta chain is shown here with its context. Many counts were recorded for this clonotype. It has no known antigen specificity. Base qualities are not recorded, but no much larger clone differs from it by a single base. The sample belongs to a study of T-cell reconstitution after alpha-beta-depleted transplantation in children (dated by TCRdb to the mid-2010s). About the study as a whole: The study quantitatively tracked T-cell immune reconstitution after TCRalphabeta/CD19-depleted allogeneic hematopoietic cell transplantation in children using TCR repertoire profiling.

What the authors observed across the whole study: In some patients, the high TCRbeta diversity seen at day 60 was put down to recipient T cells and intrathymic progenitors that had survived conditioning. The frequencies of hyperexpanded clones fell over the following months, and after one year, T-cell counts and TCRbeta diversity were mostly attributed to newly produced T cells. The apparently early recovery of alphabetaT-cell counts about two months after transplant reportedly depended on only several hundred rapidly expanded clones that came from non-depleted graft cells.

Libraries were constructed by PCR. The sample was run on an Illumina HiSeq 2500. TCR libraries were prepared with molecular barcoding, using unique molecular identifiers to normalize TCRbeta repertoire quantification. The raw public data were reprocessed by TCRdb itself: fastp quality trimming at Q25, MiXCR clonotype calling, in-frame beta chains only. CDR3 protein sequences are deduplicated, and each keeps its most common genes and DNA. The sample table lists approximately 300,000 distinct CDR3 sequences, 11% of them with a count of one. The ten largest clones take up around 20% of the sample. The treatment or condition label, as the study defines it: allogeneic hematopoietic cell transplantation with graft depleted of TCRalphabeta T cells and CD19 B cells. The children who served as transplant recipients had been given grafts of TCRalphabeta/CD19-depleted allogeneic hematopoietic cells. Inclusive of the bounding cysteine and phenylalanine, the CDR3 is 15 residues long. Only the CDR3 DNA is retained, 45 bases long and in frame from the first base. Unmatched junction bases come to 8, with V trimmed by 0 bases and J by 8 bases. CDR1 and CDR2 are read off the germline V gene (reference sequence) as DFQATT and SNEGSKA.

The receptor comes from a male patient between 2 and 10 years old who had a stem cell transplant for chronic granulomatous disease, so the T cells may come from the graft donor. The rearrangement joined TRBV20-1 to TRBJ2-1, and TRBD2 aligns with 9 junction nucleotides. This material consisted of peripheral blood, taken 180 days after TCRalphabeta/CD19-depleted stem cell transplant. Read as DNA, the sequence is TGCAGTGCTAGAGATTCACTAGCGGGTATGGATGAGCAGTTCTTC. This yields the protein CSARDSLAGMDEQFF.